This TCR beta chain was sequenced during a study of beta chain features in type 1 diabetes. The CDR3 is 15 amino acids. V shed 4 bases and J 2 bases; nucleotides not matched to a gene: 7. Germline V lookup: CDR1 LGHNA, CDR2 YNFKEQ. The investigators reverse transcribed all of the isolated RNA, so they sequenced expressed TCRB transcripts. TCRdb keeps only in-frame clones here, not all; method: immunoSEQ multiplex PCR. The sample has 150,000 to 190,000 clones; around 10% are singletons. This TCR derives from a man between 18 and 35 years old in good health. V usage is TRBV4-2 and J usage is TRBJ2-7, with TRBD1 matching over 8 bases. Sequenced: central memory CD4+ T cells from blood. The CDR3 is CASSPDPTGAYEQYF. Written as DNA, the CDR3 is TGTGCCAGCAGCCCCGACCCGACAGGGGCCTACGAGCAGTACTTC.